This T cell receptor beta chain was sequenced for a study of T cells in Graves' hyperthyroidism and ophthalmopathy. Study observations and caveats: Ophthalmopathy and stable hyperthyroidism were separated by a 13 V-J model.

This CDR3 spans 15 amino acids. Trimming cost V 3 bases and J 1 base, with 12 bases left between them. Graves' hyperthyroidism was deemed stable given no ophthalmopathy progression within 18 months. Patients aged 18 to 65 had newly diagnosed hyperthyroidism of under 2 months' duration. Diagnoses were established using clinical symptoms, serum thyroxine and TRAb, thyroid ultrasound and orbital computed tomography. This clonotype was counted ten times or more. The antigen is undetermined. Authors of the study amplified TCR beta CDR3 regions from RNA transcripts. A set of HTBI primers served as the primers for a first-round RT-PCR of the TCR CDR3. TCRdb independently ran MiXCR on the multiplex PCR reads; one entry per CDR3 protein. The sample comprises hundreds of thousands of distinct CDR3 sequences, less than 20% of which are singletons, and roughly an eighth rests with the top ten.

Input material: blood. This chain connects TRBV12-3 or TRBV12-4 to TRBJ1-1, with D perhaps matching TRBD1 (5 bases). The sequence was collected from a woman aged 18-29 years with Graves' hyperthyroidism. CDR3 nucleotides: TGTGCCAGCAGTTTCTTGGCGGGGCCGAACACTGAAGCTTTCTTT. Its protein is CASSFLAGPNTEAFF.